The rows below give T cell receptor beta chains drawn from one sample of a study of T cells in Graves' hyperthyroidism and ophthalmopathy. TCRdb itself ran the multiplex PCR reads through MiXCR, one entry per CDR3 protein. The sample includes about 420,000 distinct CDR3 sequences, approximately 13% of them seen just once. Sequencing was carried out using blood. Receptors were obtained from a woman between 18 and 29 years old with Graves' hyperthyroidism. CDR3s include the opening cysteine and the closing phenylalanine or tryptophan. The D gene is left open where the match is weak. Clone size is given for some rows only: seen once, a few or many times, or a class if the clone is expanded.

>TRBJ2-3|.|TRBV7-2|many
CASSPPAGLLGGGTSTDTQYF
TGTGCCAGCAGCCCCCCGGCGGGTCTCTTAGGGGGAGGAACTAGCACAGATACGCAGTATTTT
>TRBJ2-5|.|TRBV20-1|many
CSARDQETQYF
TGCAGTGCTAGAGACCAAGAGACCCAGTACTTC
>TRBJ1-5|.|TRBV10-3|many
CATGSGDNQPQHF
TGTGCCACCGGCTCGGGGGACAATCAGCCCCAGCATTTT
>TRBJ1-1|.|TRBV7-6|.
CASSLAQDTEAFF
TGTGCCAGCAGCTTAGCGCAGGATACTGAAGCTTTCTTT
>TRBJ2-7|.|TRBV5-6|few
CASSLPLEYEQYF
TGTGCCAGCAGCTTACCCCTTGAGTACGAGCAGTACTTC
>TRBJ2-1|TRBD2|TRBV30|many
CAWSAPGLAGNEQFF
TGTGCCTGGAGTGCCCCGGGACTAGCGGGGAACGAGCAGTTCTTC
>TRBJ1-5|.|TRBV7-9|.
CASSLFLPQGDQPQHF
TGTGCCAGCAGCTTATTCCTTCCCCAGGGCGATCAGCCCCAGCATTTT
>TRBJ1-1|.|TRBV2|many
CASTGAMNTEAFF
TGTGCCAGCACCGGGGCGATGAACACTGAAGCTTTCTTT
>TRBJ1-2|.|TRBV5-1|many
CASSTGVSDYGYTF
TGCGCCAGCAGCACCGGGGTTAGTGACTATGGCTACACCTTC
>TRBJ2-1|TRBD2|TRBV6-5|few
CASSYATSGSYNEQFF
TGTGCCAGCAGTTACGCGACTAGCGGGTCGTACAATGAGCAGTTCTTC
>TRBJ1-2|.|TRBV7-9|.
CASSLELRSDFYGYTF
TGTGCCAGCAGCTTAGAATTGAGGTCGGATTTTTATGGCTACACCTTC
>TRBJ1-1|.|TRBV5-1|many
CASSLDRPMNTEAFF
TGCGCCAGCAGCTTGGACAGGCCCATGAACACTGAAGCTTTCTTT
>TRBJ2-5|TRBD1|TRBV7-2|many
CASSQDRGQRETQYF
TGTGCCAGCAGTCAGGACAGGGGGCAACGGGAGACCCAGTACTTC
>TRBJ1-4|TRBD1|TRBV6-1|many
CASSRIQGYGEKLFF
TGTGCCAGCAGTAGAATACAGGGGTATGGTGAAAAACTGTTTTTT
>TRBJ1-1|.|TRBV10-3|many
CATRGRGEISNTEAFF
TGTGCCACCCGAGGGAGGGGAGAGATATCGAACACTGAAGCTTTCTTT
>TRBJ2-3|TRBD2|TRBV7-9|many
CASSLLADYTDTQYF
TGTGCCAGCAGCTTACTAGCGGATTACACAGATACGCAGTATTTT
>TRBJ2-5|TRBD1|TRBV3-1|many
CASSQARGLQETQYF
TGTGCCAGCAGCCAAGCCAGGGGGCTCCAAGAGACCCAGTACTTC
>TRBJ2-1|.|TRBV15|many
CATSRVGSSYNEQFF
TGTGCCACCAGCAGAGTGGGCAGTTCCTACAATGAGCAGTTCTTC
>TRBJ2-7|.|TRBV29-1|many
CSVETQGSYVEQYF
TGCAGCGTTGAAACGCAGGGAAGCTACGTGGAGCAGTACTTC
>TRBJ2-1|.|TRBV12-3/TRBV12-4|many
CASSLGPPGTGFDEQFF
TGTGCCAGCAGTTTAGGGCCCCCAGGGACGGGTTTTGATGAGCAGTTCTTC
>TRBJ1-6|TRBD1|TRBV9|.
CASSVRGGFDMSERTGEDSPLHF
TGTGCCAGCAGCGTCCGAGGGGGGTTCGACATGTCGGAACGGACAGGGGAAGATTCACCCCTCCACTTT
>TRBJ2-5|TRBD2|TRBV29-1|many
CSVEVAGGGSGETQYF
TGCAGCGTTGAAGTGGCGGGAGGAGGTTCGGGAGAGACCCAGTACTTC
>TRBJ2-7|TRBD2|TRBV28|many
CASRPPSAGRTYEQYF
TGTGCCAGCAGGCCTCCTTCTGCCGGGAGGACCTACGAGCAGTACTTC
>TRBJ2-3|TRBD1|TRBV20-1|many
CSASGTVQGGDTQYF
TGCAGTGCAAGTGGGACAGTTCAGGGCGGAGATACGCAGTATTTT
>TRBJ2-1|TRBD1|TRBV5-5|many
CASSTGQVPDEQFF
TGTGCCAGCAGCACCGGACAGGTTCCGGATGAGCAGTTCTTC
>TRBJ2-7|.|TRBV20-1|many
CSARDGTGDYEQYF
TGCAGTGCTAGAGACGGGACCGGAGACTACGAGCAGTACTTC
>TRBJ1-1|.|TRBV20-1|many
CTPGGNTEAFF
TGTACACCTGGGGGAAACACTGAAGCTTTCTTT
>TRBJ1-5|.|TRBV10-1|few
CASIKSSSSGEDQPQHF
TGCGCCAGCATTAAGTCCTCATCCTCAGGGGAGGATCAGCCCCAGCATTTT
>TRBJ2-7|TRBD2|TRBV29-1|many
CSVGGLARYEQYF
TGCAGCGTGGGGGGACTAGCGAGATACGAGCAGTACTTC
>TRBJ2-1|.|TRBV7-9|few
CASKGGDYNNEQFF
TGTGCCAGCAAAGGGGGGGACTATAACAATGAGCAGTTCTTC
>TRBJ2-1|TRBD1|TRBV6-1|many
CASNRQGAYNEQFF
TGTGCCAGCAATAGACAGGGGGCTTACAATGAGCAGTTCTTC
>TRBJ2-7|TRBD2|TRBV28|many
CASTPRGSGRNEQYF
TGTGCCAGCACCCCGCGGGGTAGCGGGAGAAACGAGCAGTACTTC
>TRBJ2-3|TRBD1|TRBV12-3/TRBV12-4|many
CASSLADRGADTQYF
TGTGCCAGCAGTTTGGCGGACAGGGGTGCAGATACGCAGTATTTT
>TRBJ1-3|.|TRBV10-2|few
CASRTISGNTIYF
TGCGCCAGCAGGACGATCTCTGGAAACACCATATATTTT
>TRBJ1-2|.|TRBV28|.
CASSFPNRRVWTF
TGTGCCAGCAGTTTCCCCAACCGACGCGTATGGACCTTC
>TRBJ1-4|.|TRBV20-1|few
CSARDLAGSGEKLFF
TGCAGTGCTAGAGATCTCGCAGGTTCCGGCGAAAAACTGTTTTTT
>TRBJ2-3|TRBD1|TRBV15|many
CATSRANRGTDTQYF
TGTGCCACCAGCAGAGCGAACAGGGGGACAGATACGCAGTATTTT